These T cell receptor beta chains were read from a single sample in a study of shared clonotypes between healthy human individuals. The data were produced by immunoSEQ multiplex PCR, yet TCRdb's version contains in-frame clones alone and is incomplete. The profile covers roughly 2.1 million clones, with 85% to 95% appearing a single time and 1.5% to 2% taken by the ten largest. The sample taken for sequencing was naive CD8+ T cells from PBMCs. The receptors shown here come from a man between 18 and 35 years old in good health. Some clones in this sample may be carry-over from other donors' samples. CDR3s include the opening cysteine and the closing phenylalanine or tryptophan. The D gene is left open where the match is weak. A row's size may be missing; if present it is once, few, many or a size class.

v_call: TRBV29-1
j_call: TRBJ2-7
d_call: .
clone_size: .
cdr3_aa: CSVLRDGDYEQYF
cdr3_nt: TGCAGCGTGCTCCGGGACGGAGACTACGAGCAGTACTTC

v_call: TRBV7-6
j_call: TRBJ2-7
d_call: .
clone_size: .
cdr3_aa: CASSQGTLSFYEQYF
cdr3_nt: TGTGCCAGCAGCCAAGGGACTTTAAGCTTCTACGAGCAGTACTTC

v_call: TRBV4-1
j_call: TRBJ2-7
d_call: .
clone_size: .
cdr3_aa: CASSQMDEQYF
cdr3_nt: TGCGCCAGCAGCCAGATGGACGAGCAGTACTTC

v_call: TRBV7-2
j_call: TRBJ2-1
d_call: .
clone_size: .
cdr3_aa: CASSSPLADKHNEQFF
cdr3_nt: TGTGCCAGCAGCTCCCCGTTGGCTGACAAACACAATGAGCAGTTCTTC

v_call: TRBV2
j_call: TRBJ2-7
d_call: TRBD2
clone_size: .
cdr3_aa: CASSDGAGVYEQYF
cdr3_nt: TGTGCCAGCAGTGACGGAGCGGGAGTCTACGAGCAGTACTTC

v_call: TRBV11-2
j_call: TRBJ2-7
d_call: .
clone_size: .
cdr3_aa: CASSFTDSYEQYF
cdr3_nt: TGTGCCAGCAGCTTCACAGACTCCTACGAGCAGTACTTC

v_call: TRBV29-1
j_call: TRBJ2-3
d_call: .
clone_size: .
cdr3_aa: CSVEIVRPDTQYF
cdr3_nt: TGCAGCGTTGAAATAGTGAGACCAGATACGCAGTATTTT

v_call: TRBV28
j_call: TRBJ1-2
d_call: .
clone_size: .
cdr3_aa: CASSRPPLLEGGYTF
cdr3_nt: TGTGCCAGCAGTCGACCCCCACTTCTGGAGGGTGGCTACACCTTC

v_call: TRBV9
j_call: TRBJ1-1
d_call: .
clone_size: .
cdr3_aa: CASSSRRGRVSKDTEAFF
cdr3_nt: TGTGCCAGCAGCTCCCGTCGGGGGCGCGTCTCTAAGGACACTGAAGCTTTCTTT

v_call: TRBV7-8
j_call: TRBJ1-5
d_call: .
clone_size: .
cdr3_aa: CASSLPGSNQPQHF
cdr3_nt: TGTGCCAGCAGCTTACCCGGGAGCAATCAGCCCCAGCATTTT

v_call: TRBV14
j_call: TRBJ2-7
d_call: TRBD1
clone_size: .
cdr3_aa: CASSARQGPYEQYF
cdr3_nt: TGTGCCAGCAGCGCACGACAGGGCCCCTACGAGCAGTACTTC

v_call: TRBV7-6
j_call: TRBJ2-5
d_call: .
clone_size: .
cdr3_aa: CASSLIMRASETQYF
cdr3_nt: TGTGCCAGCAGCTTAATTATGAGGGCGTCGGAGACCCAGTACTTC

v_call: TRBV27
j_call: TRBJ1-1
d_call: .
clone_size: .
cdr3_aa: CASSLSRGGTEAFF
cdr3_nt: TGTGCCAGCAGTTTATCCAGGGGAGGGACTGAAGCTTTCTTT

v_call: TRBV7-3
j_call: TRBJ2-1
d_call: .
clone_size: .
cdr3_aa: CASSLSLGANEQFF
cdr3_nt: TGTGCCAGCAGCTTAAGTTTGGGGGCCAATGAGCAGTTCTTC

v_call: TRBV5-6
j_call: TRBJ2-1
d_call: .
clone_size: .
cdr3_aa: CASSLVGLNEQFF
cdr3_nt: TGTGCCAGCAGCTTGGTGGGCCTCAATGAGCAGTTCTTC

v_call: TRBV5-5
j_call: TRBJ1-5
d_call: .
clone_size: .
cdr3_aa: CASAATDRPPGQPQHF
cdr3_nt: TGTGCCAGCGCCGCTACGGACCGGCCCCCGGGGCAGCCCCAGCATTTT

v_call: TRBV7-3
j_call: TRBJ1-1
d_call: .
clone_size: .
cdr3_aa: CASSLLWRSNTEAFF
cdr3_nt: TGTGCCAGCAGCTTACTCTGGCGGTCGAACACTGAAGCTTTCTTT

v_call: TRBV28
j_call: TRBJ1-4
d_call: .
clone_size: .
cdr3_aa: CASSLRVQEKLFF
cdr3_nt: TGTGCCAGCAGTTTAAGGGTTCAGGAAAAACTGTTTTTT

v_call: TRBV27
j_call: TRBJ2-1
d_call: .
clone_size: .
cdr3_aa: CASSFTSNNEQFF
cdr3_nt: TGTGCCAGCAGTTTTACGTCCAACAATGAGCAGTTCTTC

v_call: TRBV9
j_call: TRBJ2-2
d_call: TRBD1
clone_size: .
cdr3_aa: CASSTRTGTGELFF
cdr3_nt: TGTGCCAGCAGCACTCGGACAGGGACCGGGGAGCTGTTTTTT

v_call: TRBV27
j_call: TRBJ2-1
d_call: TRBD2
clone_size: .
cdr3_aa: CASRGWATLGGYNEQFF
cdr3_nt: TGTGCCAGCAGGGGTTGGGCCACTCTCGGGGGGTACAATGAGCAGTTCTTC

v_call: TRBV7-9
j_call: TRBJ2-6
d_call: TRBD1
clone_size: .
cdr3_aa: CASSPRQGSGANVLTF
cdr3_nt: TGTGCCAGCAGCCCCCGACAGGGCTCTGGGGCCAACGTCCTGACTTTC

v_call: TRBV7-9
j_call: TRBJ1-1
d_call: TRBD1
clone_size: once
cdr3_aa: CASSPEGAVAFF
cdr3_nt: TGTGCCAGCAGCCCGGAGGGGGCTGTCGCTTTCTTT

v_call: TRBV7-9
j_call: TRBJ2-7
d_call: .
clone_size: .
cdr3_aa: CASSANREEQYF
cdr3_nt: TGTGCCAGCAGCGCCAACCGGGAGGAGCAGTACTTC

v_call: TRBV6-1
j_call: TRBJ2-2
d_call: .
clone_size: once
cdr3_aa: CASSEGTGELFF
cdr3_nt: TGTGCCAGCAGCGAGGGGACCGGGGAGCTGTTTTTT

v_call: TRBV5-6
j_call: TRBJ2-3
d_call: TRBD2
clone_size: once
cdr3_aa: CASSLASGDTQYF
cdr3_nt: TGTGCCAGCAGCTTGGCTAGCGGAGATACGCAGTATTTT

v_call: TRBV28
j_call: TRBJ1-6
d_call: TRBD1
clone_size: .
cdr3_aa: CASSLTGAGGSPLHF
cdr3_nt: TGTGCCAGCAGTCTTACAGGGGCTGGAGGTTCACCCCTCCACTTT

v_call: TRBV27
j_call: TRBJ2-7
d_call: .
clone_size: .
cdr3_aa: CASAILGGTSGEQYF
cdr3_nt: TGTGCCAGCGCGATACTCGGCGGGACGAGCGGCGAGCAGTACTTC

v_call: TRBV5-4
j_call: TRBJ2-3
d_call: TRBD2
clone_size: .
cdr3_aa: CASSFRREEDADTQYF
cdr3_nt: TGTGCCAGCAGCTTCAGGCGGGAGGAAGATGCAGATACGCAGTATTTT

v_call: TRBV2
j_call: TRBJ2-5
d_call: TRBD2
clone_size: once
cdr3_aa: CASRGGLAGVGETQYF
cdr3_nt: TGTGCCAGCAGGGGAGGACTAGCGGGAGTTGGTGAGACCCAGTACTTC

v_call: TRBV12-5
j_call: TRBJ1-3
d_call: .
clone_size: .
cdr3_aa: CASGFGGAGNTIYF
cdr3_nt: TGTGCTAGTGGTTTTGGAGGGGCTGGAAACACCATATATTTT

v_call: TRBV27
j_call: TRBJ2-1
d_call: TRBD2
clone_size: .
cdr3_aa: CASSGREGQFF
cdr3_nt: TGTGCCAGCAGTGGTAGGGAGGGGCAGTTCTTC

v_call: TRBV27
j_call: TRBJ2-7
d_call: .
clone_size: .
cdr3_aa: CASSFGQPSSYEQYF
cdr3_nt: TGTGCCAGCAGTTTCGGGCAGCCAAGCTCCTACGAGCAGTACTTC